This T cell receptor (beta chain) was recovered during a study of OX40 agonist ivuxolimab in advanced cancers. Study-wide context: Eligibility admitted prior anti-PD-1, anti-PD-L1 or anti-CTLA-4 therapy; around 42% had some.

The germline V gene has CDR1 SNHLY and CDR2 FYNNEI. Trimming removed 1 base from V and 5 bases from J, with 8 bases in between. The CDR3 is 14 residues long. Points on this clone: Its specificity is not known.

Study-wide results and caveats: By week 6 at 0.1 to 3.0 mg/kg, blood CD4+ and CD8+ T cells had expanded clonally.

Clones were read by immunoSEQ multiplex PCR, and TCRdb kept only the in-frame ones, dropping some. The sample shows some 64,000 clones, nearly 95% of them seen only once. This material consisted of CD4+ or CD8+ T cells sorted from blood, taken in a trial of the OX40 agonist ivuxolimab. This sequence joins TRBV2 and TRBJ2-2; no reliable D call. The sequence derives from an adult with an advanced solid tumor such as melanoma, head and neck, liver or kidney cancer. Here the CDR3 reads CASSEVGGTGELFF. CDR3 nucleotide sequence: TGTGCCAGCAGTGAAGTTGGCGGAACCGGGGAGCTGTTTTTT.